This entry is about one T cell receptor beta chain. Per the original data handling: Estimated nucleated cell counts came from reference gene primer amplification. The assay was immunoSEQ multiplex PCR, and TCRdb's table has in-frame clones only and misses some. Clone size and the V and J calls come from that table; the DNA yielded D and trimming. The repertoire holds roughly 200,000 clones, with around 88% as singletons. The CDR3 consists of 13 residues. Trimming took off 6 bases at V and 0 bases at J, with 9 bases between the two ends. The sample comes from a study of blood T cell repertoires in COVID-19. As for the study in general: The United States, Italy and Spain supplied acute and convalescent COVID-19 samples.

Enrolled through a virtual design, the participants were between roughly 18 and 89 years of age and came from 24 US areas. Participants had their cohort set by participant-reported clinical history. The sequenced sample was PBMCs or T cells enriched from blood (not recorded which). The chain recombines TRBV12-3 or TRBV12-4 with TRBJ2-7; D is ambiguous. The TCR originated in a man aged 35 to 55 with acute COVID-19. The chain's CDR3 is CASSLGPSYEQYF. The CDR3 bases are TGTGCCAGCAGCCTTGGCCCCTCCTACGAGCAGTACTTC.